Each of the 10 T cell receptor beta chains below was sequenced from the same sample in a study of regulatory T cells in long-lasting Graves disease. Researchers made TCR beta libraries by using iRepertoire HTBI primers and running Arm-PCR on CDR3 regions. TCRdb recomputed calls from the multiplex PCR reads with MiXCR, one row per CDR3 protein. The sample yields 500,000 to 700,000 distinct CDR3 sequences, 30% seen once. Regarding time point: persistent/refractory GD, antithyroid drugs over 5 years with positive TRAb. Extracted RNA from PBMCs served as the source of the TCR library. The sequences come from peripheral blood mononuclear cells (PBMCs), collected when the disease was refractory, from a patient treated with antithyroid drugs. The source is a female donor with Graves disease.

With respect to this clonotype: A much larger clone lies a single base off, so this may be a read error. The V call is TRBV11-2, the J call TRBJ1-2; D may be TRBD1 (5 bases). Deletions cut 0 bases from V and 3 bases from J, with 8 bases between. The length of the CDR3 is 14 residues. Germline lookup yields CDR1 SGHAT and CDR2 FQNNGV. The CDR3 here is CASSLDRADYGYTF. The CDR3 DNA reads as TGTGCCAGCAGCTTAGACAGGGCCGACTATGGCTACACCTTC.

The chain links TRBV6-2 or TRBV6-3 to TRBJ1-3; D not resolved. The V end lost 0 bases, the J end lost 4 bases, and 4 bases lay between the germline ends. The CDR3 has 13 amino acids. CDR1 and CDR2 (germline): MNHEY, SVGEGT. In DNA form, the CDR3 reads TGTGCCAGCAGTTACTCAGACGGAAACACCATATATTTT. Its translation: CASSYSDGNTIYF.

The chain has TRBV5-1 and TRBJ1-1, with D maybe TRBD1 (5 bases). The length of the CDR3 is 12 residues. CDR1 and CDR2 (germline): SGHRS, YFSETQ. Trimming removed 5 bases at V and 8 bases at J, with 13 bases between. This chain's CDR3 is CASRWLGEEAFF. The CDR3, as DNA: TGCGCCAGCAGATGGCTAGGGGAAGAAGCTTTCTTT. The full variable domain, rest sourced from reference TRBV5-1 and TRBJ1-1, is KAGVTQTPRYLIKTRGQQVTLSCSPISGHRSVSWYQQTPGQGLQFLFEYFSETQRNKGNFPGRFSGRQFSNSRSEMNVSTLELGDSALYLCASRWLGEEAFFGQGTRLTVV.

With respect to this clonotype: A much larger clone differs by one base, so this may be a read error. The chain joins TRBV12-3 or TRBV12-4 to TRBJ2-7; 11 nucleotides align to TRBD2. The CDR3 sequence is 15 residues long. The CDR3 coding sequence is TGTGCCGGCAGTGATAGCGGGAGGGCCTCCTACGAGCAGTACTTC. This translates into CAGSDSGRASYEQYF.

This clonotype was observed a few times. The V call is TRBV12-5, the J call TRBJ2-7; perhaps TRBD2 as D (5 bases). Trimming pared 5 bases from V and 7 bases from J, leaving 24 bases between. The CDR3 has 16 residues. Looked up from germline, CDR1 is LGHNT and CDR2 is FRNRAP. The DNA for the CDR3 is TGTGCTAGTGGTACCTACTCACCCGGGGTTACTCGAGAGCAGTACTTC. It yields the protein CASGTYSPGVTREQYF.

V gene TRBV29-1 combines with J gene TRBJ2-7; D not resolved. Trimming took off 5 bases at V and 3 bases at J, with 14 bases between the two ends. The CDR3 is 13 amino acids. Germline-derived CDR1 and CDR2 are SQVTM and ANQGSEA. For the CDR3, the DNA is TGCAGCGTTACCCCATCGGAACGCTACGAGCAGTACTTC. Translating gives CSVTPSERYEQYF.

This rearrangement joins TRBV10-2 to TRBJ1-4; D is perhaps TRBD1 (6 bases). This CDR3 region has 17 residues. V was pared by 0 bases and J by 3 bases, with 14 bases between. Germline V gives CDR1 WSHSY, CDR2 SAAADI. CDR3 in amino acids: CASSESGRGPSNEKLFF. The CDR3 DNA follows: TGCGCCAGCAGTGAGTCTGGCAGGGGACCCTCTAATGAAAAACTGTTTTTT.

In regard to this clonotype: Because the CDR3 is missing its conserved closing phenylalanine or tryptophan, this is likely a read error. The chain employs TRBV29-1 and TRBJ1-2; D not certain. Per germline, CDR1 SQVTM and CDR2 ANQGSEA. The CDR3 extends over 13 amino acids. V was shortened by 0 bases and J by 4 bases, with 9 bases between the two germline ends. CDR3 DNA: TGCAGCGTTGAAGAAACAGCCCCCTATGGCTACACCCTC. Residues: CSVEETAPYGYTL.

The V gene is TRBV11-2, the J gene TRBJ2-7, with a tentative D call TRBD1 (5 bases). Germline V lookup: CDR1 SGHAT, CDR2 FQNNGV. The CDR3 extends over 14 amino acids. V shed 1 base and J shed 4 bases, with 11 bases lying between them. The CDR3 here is CASSLVRGQYEQYF. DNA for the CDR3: TGTGCCAGCAGCTTAGTAAGGGGCCAATACGAGCAGTACTTC.

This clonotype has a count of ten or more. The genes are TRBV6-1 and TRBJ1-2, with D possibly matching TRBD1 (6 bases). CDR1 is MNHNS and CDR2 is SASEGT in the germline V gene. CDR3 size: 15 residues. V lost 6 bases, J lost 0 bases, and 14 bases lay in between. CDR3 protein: CASRPGTKANYGYTF. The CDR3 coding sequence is TGTGCCAGCAGGCCAGGGACAAAAGCTAACTATGGCTACACCTTC.